This T cell receptor beta chain was sequenced during a study of blood T cell repertoires in COVID-19 (TCRdb year 2020). With regard to the full study: Collaborator samples came from the United States, Italy and Spain and covered acute and convalescent phases of COVID-19. Where available, HLA class I and class II types were taken from metadata supplied by the sample provider and were not determined by assay-based typing. A de-identified subject ID, COVID-19 status, age in years and sex were almost always included in the sample metadata. The repertoires were released in a freely available public database intended as a resource for research on the immune response to SARS-CoV-2. The prospective study material was composed of cDNA or gDNA derived from T cells, B-cell-depleted T cells, or PBMCs. Deeply sampled blood TCRbeta repertoires from subjects exposed to, actively infected with, or recovered from COVID-19 were included in the dataset. Samples were obtained from the ongoing ImmuneRACE study (first 160 participants) and from some 1,200 subjects provided by 6 global collaborators. Study-level results and caveats: The quantity of clinical and demographic metadata differed by source and by participant and was supplied without curation.

According to the germline V gene, CDR1 reads MNHEY and CDR2 reads SVGAGI. The CDR3, from cysteine to phenylalanine, totals 14 residues. The kept DNA is CDR3 alone, 42 bases in frame from the first base. V has 6 bases trimmed and J has 5 bases trimmed; junction bases matching no gene number 9. Whole blood was collected in K2EDTA tubes by collaborating institutions according to the institutions' own protocols. Collaborator samples were shipped for TCRbeta analysis as frozen whole blood, isolated PBMCs, or DNA extracted from either sample type. TCRbeta CDR3 regions were amplified from genomic DNA using the immunoSEQ Assay, a bias-controlled multiplex PCR. On the authors' methods: Nucleated cell counts per sample were estimated from amplification of reference gene primers within the assay. Sequence reads were collapsed and filtered to measure the absolute abundance of every unique TCRbeta CDR3 rearrangement. For each sample, productive Simpson clonality was calculated as the square root of Simpson's diversity index across productive rearrangements. Drawn from immuneACCESS, this table holds only the in-frame rearrangements with V and J called that TCRdb kept. Clones are partly lost; checked studies trace under half to an unresolved V gene and leave the rest unexplained. From that table come the V and J calls and clone size; the DNA was used to work out D and trimming. Counted in this sample were 150,000 or so clones; 75% to 90% of them appeared once. The ten largest clones take up 2.9% of the sample.

Points on this clone: It has no known antigen specificity. No qualities accompany the bases; no much larger clone lies one base away.

The sequence derives from a woman aged 55-69 years with acute or convalescent COVID-19. This sequence uses TRBV6-5 and TRBJ1-1, and TRBD1 aligns with 7 junction nucleotides. The specimen sequenced was peripheral blood. The DNA reads as follows: TGTGCCAGCAGGAGGGGGCCCTCGGGTACTGAAGCTTTCTTT. The encoded protein is CASRRGPSGTEAFF.